The T cell receptor beta chain described here comes from a study of OX40 agonist ivuxolimab in advanced cancers. Study information: Subjects had a mean age of roughly 60 years, with a range of roughly 20 to 79; just over 80% were male.

The repertoire was sequenced with immunoSEQ multiplex PCR; TCRdb's copy has only in-frame clones and lacks some. The sample holds roughly 70,000 clones, roughly 90% seen once. Study-wide findings and caveats: No determination was made of the antigen specificity of the expanded peripheral T cells.

The CDR3 is 14 residues long. Germline CDR1 reads SGHRS; CDR2 reads YFSETQ. V was shortened by 5 bases and J by 0 bases, with 6 bases between the two germline ends. Only one count was recorded for this clone. What it binds is unknown. The origin of this receptor is an adult with an advanced solid tumor such as melanoma, head and neck, liver or kidney cancer. V and J are TRBV5-1 and TRBJ2-6; D uncertain. Sequences were derived from CD4+ or CD8+ T cells sorted from blood, sampled in a trial of the OX40 agonist ivuxolimab. DNA of the CDR3: TGCGCCAGCAGGTCCTCCTCTGGGGCCAACGTCCTGACTTTC. This sequence encodes CASRSSSGANVLTF.